This T cell receptor (beta chain) is drawn from a study of neurological immune-mediated disorders. The germline V gene encodes CDR1 ENHRY and CDR2 SYGVKD. This CDR3 spans 15 amino acids. Trimming removed 2 bases at V and 1 base at J, with 10 bases between. This clonotype was seen ten or more times. A 10-nucleotide random UMI tagged transcripts in template-switch 5'RACE cDNA synthesis. Over 170 million TCR-beta sequences from 15-18 subjects came out of each sequencing run. Each CDR3 protein gets one entry after TCRdb re-called the 5' RACE reads with MiXCR. This sample has almost 85,000 distinct CDR3 sequences, with about 2.5% found just once.

The receptor was derived from a woman aged 30 to 39 with multiple sclerosis. The material sequenced was PBMCs. The chain uses TRBV10-3 and TRBJ2-3; D unclear. In DNA, the CDR3 is TGTGCCATCAGTGAGGGCTTCAGCGGCACAGATACGCAGTATTTT. Translation: CAISEGFSGTDTQYF.